Each of the 2 T cell receptor beta chains below was sequenced from the same sample in a study of early T cells in non-severe SARS-CoV-2 infection. In TCRdb, the 5' RACE reads were re-called with MiXCR into one record per CDR3 protein. Of 25,000 to 35,000 distinct CDR3 sequences in the sample, less than 8.5% are singletons; the top ten hold about 4%. Sequencing was done on a sample of whole blood. These receptors originate from an adult who was a healthcare worker with PCR-confirmed SARS-CoV-2 infection or an uninfected control (not recorded which).

This clonotype was seen ten or more times. The gene calls are TRBV19 and TRBJ1-4, with D unresolved. Germline values: CDR1 LNHDA, CDR2 SQIVND (reference sequence). The CDR3 consists of 14 residues. The V gene lost 7 bases and the J gene lost 1 base, with 10 bases spanning the gap. The CDR3 nucleotides are TGTGCCAGTACGGACCTCCAAACTAATGAAAAACTGTTTTTT. Translated, it gives CASTDLQTNEKLFF.

This clonotype was counted ten times or more. The chain recombines TRBV19 with TRBJ2-1; 11 nucleotides match TRBD2. J was trimmed by 4 bases and V by 5 bases; bases with no gene match: 10. The CDR3 totals 17 residues. CDR1 is LNHDA and CDR2 is SQIVND in the germline V gene (reference sequence). CDR3 sequence (DNA): TGTGCCAGTAGTTCCGTCGTCGGGACTAGCGGATACAATGAGCAGTTCTTC. Protein: CASSSVVGTSGYNEQFF. The entire variable domain, with the rest obtained from reference TRBV19 and TRBJ2-1, is as follows: DGGITQSPKYLFRKEGQNVTLSCEQNLNHDAMYWYRQDPGQGLRLIYYSQIVNDFQKGDIAEGYSVSREKKESFPLTVTSAQKNPTAFYLCASSSVVGTSGYNEQFFGPGTRLTVL.